This record covers a single T cell receptor beta chain. This table comes from immunoSEQ multiplex PCR, and its TCRdb copy is limited to in-frame clones, with some not included. The table records 300,000 or so clones, roughly 90% of them present only once. This sample is part of a study of blood T cell repertoires in COVID-19. The overall study: Sources were T cells, B-cell-depleted T cells, or PBMCs; the material itself was cDNA or gDNA.

This receptor was identified in a man aged 18 to 30 who had recovered from COVID-19. The sample taken for sequencing was peripheral blood.

The CDR3, as DNA: TGTGCCAGCAGCGCCATCCAGGGGGTGTCACCCCTCCACTTT. This gives the protein CASSAIQGVSPLHF. The chain couples TRBV11-2 to TRBJ1-6; 7 bases align to TRBD1. V shed 5 bases and J 10 bases; nucleotides not matched to a gene: 8. Germline CDR1 reads SGHAT; CDR2 reads FQNNGV. This CDR3 has 14 residues.